The source of this T cell receptor (beta chain) is a study of cytomegalovirus exposure and HLA in healthy donors. Study-wide results and caveats: Listed as cytomegalovirus-associated were 150 or so TCR beta chains. The classifier, whose performance was assessed in both the original and validation cohorts, reportedly diagnosed cytomegalovirus status with high specificity and sensitivity. In the roughly 120 validation repertoires, a later analysis found that first-cohort TCR clusters tended to co-occur. In vitro checks showed that three CMV-associated chains really do target CMV antigens.

In the case of this clone: No antigen is known for it.

The table came from immunoSEQ multiplex PCR; TCRdb's copy has only in-frame clones and leaves some out. The repertoire has 150,000 to 200,000 clones, 85% to 90% of them found once; the top ten carry more than 1.3%. Germline CDR1 and CDR2: MGHRA and YSYEKL. The V end was cut by 3 bases, the J end by 13 bases, with 10 bases between. The CDR3 totals 11 residues. This TCR was recovered from a woman between 25 and 40 years old in good health and CMV-seronegative. The specimen sequenced was PBMCs. The chain joins TRBV4-1 to TRBJ1-5; D ambiguous. CDR3 nucleotide sequence: TGCGCCAGCAGCCACGGAGGGAATCAGCATTTT. This codes for CASSHGGNQHF.